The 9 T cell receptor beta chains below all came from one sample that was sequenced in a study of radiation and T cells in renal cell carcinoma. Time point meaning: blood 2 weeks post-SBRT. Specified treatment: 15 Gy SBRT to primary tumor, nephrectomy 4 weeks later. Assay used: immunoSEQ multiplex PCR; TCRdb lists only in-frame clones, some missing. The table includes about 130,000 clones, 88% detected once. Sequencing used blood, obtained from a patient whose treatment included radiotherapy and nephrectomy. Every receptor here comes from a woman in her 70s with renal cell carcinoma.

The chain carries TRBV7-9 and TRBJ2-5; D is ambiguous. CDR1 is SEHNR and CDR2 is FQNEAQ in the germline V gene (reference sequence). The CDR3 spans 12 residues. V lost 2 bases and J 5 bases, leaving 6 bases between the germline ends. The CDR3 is CASSLLGETQYF. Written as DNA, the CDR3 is TGTGCCAGCAGCTTACTGGGTGAGACCCAGTACTTC. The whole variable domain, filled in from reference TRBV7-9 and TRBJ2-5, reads DTGVSQNPRHKITKRGQNVTFRCDPISEHNRLYWYRQTLGQGPEFLTYFQNEAQLEKSRLLSDRFSAERPKGSFSTLEIQRTEQGDSAMYLCASSLLGETQYFGPGTRLLVL.

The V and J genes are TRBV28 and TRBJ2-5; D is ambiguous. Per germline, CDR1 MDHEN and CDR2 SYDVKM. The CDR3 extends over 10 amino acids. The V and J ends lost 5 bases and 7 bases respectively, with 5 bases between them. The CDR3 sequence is CASSTGTQYF. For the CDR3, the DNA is TGTGCCAGCAGTACGGGGACCCAGTACTTC.

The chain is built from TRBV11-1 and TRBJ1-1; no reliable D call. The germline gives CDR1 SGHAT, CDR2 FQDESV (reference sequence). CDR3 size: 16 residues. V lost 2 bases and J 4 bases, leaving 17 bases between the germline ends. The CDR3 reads CASSLTTVGVGTEAFF. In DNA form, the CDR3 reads TGTGCCAGCAGCTTAACGACGGTGGGAGTGGGCACTGAAGCTTTCTTT.

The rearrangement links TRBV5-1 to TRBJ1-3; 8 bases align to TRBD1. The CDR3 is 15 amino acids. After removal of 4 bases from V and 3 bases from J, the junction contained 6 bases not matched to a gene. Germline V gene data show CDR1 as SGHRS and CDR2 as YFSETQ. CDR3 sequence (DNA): TGCGCCAGCAGCCCCCAGGGGGCTGGTGGAAACACCATATATTTT. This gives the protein CASSPQGAGGNTIYF.

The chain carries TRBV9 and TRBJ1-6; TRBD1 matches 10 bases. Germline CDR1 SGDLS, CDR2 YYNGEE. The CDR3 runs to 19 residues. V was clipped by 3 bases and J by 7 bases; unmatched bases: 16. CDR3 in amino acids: CASSANSGTGAAGNSPLHF. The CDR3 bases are TGTGCCAGCAGCGCCAACTCCGGGACAGGGGCGGCGGGAAATTCACCCCTCCACTTT.

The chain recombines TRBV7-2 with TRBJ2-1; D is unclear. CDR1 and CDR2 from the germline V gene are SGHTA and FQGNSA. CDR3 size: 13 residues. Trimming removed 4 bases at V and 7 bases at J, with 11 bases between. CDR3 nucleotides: TGTGCCAGCAGCTCCCCGACTTTAAATGAGCAGTTCTTC. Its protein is CASSSPTLNEQFF.

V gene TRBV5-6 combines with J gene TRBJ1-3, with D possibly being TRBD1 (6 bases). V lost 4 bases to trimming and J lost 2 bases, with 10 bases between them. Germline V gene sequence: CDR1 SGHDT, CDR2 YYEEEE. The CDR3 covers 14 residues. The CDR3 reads CASSPGTTGNTIYF. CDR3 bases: TGTGCCAGCAGCCCCGGGACAACTGGAAACACCATATATTTT.

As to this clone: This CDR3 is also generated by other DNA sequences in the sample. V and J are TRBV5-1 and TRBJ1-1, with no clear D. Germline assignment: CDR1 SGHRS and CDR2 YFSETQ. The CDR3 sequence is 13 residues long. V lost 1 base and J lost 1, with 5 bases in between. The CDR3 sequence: CASSLTANTEAFF. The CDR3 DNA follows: TGCGCCAGCAGCTTGACAGCGAACACTGAAGCTTTCTTT. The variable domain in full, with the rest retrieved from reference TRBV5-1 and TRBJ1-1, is KAGVTQTPRYLIKTRGQQVTLSCSPISGHRSVSWYQQTPGQGLQFLFEYFSETQRNKGNFPGRFSGRQFSNSRSEMNVSTLELGDSALYLCASSLTANTEAFFGQGTRLTVV.

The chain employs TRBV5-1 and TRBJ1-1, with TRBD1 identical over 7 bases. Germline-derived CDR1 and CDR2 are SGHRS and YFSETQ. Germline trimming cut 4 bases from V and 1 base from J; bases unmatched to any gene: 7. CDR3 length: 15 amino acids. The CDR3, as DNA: TGCGCCAGCAGCAGATACCGGGACAGGAACACTGAAGCTTTCTTT. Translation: CASSRYRDRNTEAFF.